This TCR beta chain was captured by sequencing in a study of blood T cell repertoires in COVID-19. Study-level background: Donors in the United States, Italy and Spain gave samples during acute or convalescent COVID-19. T cells, B-cell-depleted T cells, or PBMCs provided the cDNA or gDNA that served as material.

Germline loops: CDR1 SEHNR, CDR2 FQNEAQ (reference sequence). The CDR3 extends over 16 amino acids. Trimming at V came to 3 bases and at J to 1 base, leaving 8 bases not matched to a gene. Per the authors' pipeline: Amplified reference gene primers provided the basis for estimating nucleated cell counts. Here immunoSEQ multiplex PCR was the method, and the copy in TCRdb shows in-frame clones only, minus some. Clone size and the V and J calls come from that table; the DNA yielded D and trimming. The data show about 150,000 clones, 70% to 90% seen once. The chain is built from TRBV7-9 and TRBJ2-5, with 7 bases aligning to TRBD2. The specimen was peripheral blood. This sequence originates from a woman between 70 and 85 years old with acute or convalescent COVID-19. CDR3 residues: CASSLTRSGGQETQYF. CDR3 nucleotides: TGTGCCAGCAGCTTGACCAGGTCGGGGGGCCAAGAGACCCAGTACTTC.